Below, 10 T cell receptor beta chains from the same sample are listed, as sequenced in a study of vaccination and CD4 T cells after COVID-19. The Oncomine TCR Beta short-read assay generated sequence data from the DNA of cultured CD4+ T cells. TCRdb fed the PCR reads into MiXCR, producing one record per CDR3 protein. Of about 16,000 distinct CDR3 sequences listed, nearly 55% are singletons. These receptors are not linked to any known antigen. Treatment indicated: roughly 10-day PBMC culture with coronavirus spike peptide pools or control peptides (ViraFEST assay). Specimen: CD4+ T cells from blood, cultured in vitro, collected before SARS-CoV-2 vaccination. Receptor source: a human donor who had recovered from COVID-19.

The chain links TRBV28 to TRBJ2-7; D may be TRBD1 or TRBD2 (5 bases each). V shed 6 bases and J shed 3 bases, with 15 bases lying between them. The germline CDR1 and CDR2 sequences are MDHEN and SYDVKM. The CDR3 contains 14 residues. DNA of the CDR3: TGTGCCAGCAGCGAACCGGGACGGCACTACGAGCAGTACTTC. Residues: CASSEPGRHYEQYF.

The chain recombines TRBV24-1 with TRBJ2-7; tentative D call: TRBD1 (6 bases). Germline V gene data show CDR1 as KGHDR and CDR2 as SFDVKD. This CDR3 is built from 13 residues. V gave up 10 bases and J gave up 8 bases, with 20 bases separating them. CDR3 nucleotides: TGTGCCACTCAAGTGGGGGCGGATTTCAAGCAGTACTTC. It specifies CATQVGADFKQYF.

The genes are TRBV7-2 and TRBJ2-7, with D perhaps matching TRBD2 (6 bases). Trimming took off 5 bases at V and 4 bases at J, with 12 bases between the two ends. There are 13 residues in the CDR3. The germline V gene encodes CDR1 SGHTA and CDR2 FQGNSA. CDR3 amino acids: CASSRDWSYEQYF. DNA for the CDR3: TGTGCCAGCAGCCGGGACTGGAGTTACGAGCAGTACTTC.

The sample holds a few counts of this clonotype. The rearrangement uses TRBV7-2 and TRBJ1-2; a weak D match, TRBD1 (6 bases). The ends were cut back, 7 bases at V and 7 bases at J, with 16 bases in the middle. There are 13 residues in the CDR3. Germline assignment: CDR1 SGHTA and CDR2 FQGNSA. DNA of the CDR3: TGTGCCAGCACCCCAGGGGTCATCTTTGGCTACACCTTC. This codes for CASTPGVIFGYTF.

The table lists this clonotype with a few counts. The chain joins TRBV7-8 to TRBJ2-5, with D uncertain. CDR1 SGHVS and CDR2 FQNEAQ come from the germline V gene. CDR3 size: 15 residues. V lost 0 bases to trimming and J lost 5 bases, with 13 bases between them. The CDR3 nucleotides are TGTGCCAGCAGCTTAGCGGAGCGCAATGGGGAGACCCAGTACTTC. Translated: CASSLAERNGETQYF.

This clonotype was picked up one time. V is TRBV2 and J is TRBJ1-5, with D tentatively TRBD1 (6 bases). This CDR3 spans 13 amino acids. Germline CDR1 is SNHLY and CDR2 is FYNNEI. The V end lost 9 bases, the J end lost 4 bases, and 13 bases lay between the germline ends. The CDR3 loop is CASCGQRNQPQHF. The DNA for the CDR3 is TGTGCCAGTTGTGGACAGAGAAATCAGCCCCAGCATTTT.

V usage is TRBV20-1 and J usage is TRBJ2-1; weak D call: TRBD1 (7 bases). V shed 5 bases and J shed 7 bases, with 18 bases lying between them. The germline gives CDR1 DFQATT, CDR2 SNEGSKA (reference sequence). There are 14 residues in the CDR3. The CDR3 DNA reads TGCAGTGCTGCCCCAGGGGGGTTCGGGAATGAGCAGTTCTTC. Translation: CSAAPGGFGNEQFF.

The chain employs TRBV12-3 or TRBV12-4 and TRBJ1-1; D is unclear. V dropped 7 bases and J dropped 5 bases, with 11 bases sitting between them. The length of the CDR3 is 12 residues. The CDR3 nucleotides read TGTGCCAGCAACCTTAGTGGAACTGAAGCTTTCTTT. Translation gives CASNLSGTEAFF.

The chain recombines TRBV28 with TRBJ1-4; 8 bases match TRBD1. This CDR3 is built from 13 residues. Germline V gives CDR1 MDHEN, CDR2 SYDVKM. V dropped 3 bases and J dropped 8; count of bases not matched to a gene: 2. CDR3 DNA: TGTGCCAGCAGTTTGAGACAGGGGGAAAAACTGTTTTTT. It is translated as CASSLRQGEKLFF. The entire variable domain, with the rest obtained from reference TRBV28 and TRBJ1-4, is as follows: DVKVTQSSRYLVKRTGEKVFLECVQDMDHENMFWYRQDPGLGLRLIYFSYDVKMKEKGDIPEGYSVSREKKERFSLILESASTNQTSMYLCASSLRQGEKLFFGSGTQLSVL.

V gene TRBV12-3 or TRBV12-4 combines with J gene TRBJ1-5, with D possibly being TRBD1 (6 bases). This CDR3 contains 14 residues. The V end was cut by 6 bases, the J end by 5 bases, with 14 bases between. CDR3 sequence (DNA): TGTGCCAGCAGCACAGACAGGTCGCATCAGCCCCAGCATTTT. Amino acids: CASSTDRSHQPQHF.